The 8 T cell receptor beta chains below were found in one sample sequenced in a study of CD8+ T cells in alopecia areata. RNA, once extracted, was reverse transcribed into cDNA for use as the sequencing template. The table came from immunoSEQ multiplex PCR; TCRdb's copy has only in-frame clones and leaves some out. The table has around 250,000 clones, 67% seen once. This specimen was CD4+ T cells sorted from blood, taken at week 0. All receptors derive from a human donor with alopecia areata.

This clone came up a few times. The rearrangement uses TRBV2 and TRBJ2-6, with TRBD2 as a possible D gene (5 bases). The CDR3 loop spans 15 amino acids. Germline lookup yields CDR1 SNHLY and CDR2 FYNNEI. Trimming took 6 bases from V and 3 from J, leaving 12 bases between them. The CDR3 here is CASREDGLGANVLTF. Written as DNA, the CDR3 is TGTGCCAGCAGGGAGGACGGTCTTGGGGCCAACGTCCTGACTTTC.

V usage is TRBV4-1 and J usage is TRBJ1-2; D unclear. The V gene's germline CDR1 is MGHRA and CDR2 YSYEKL. The CDR3 totals 15 residues. V was trimmed by 5 bases and J by 4 bases, leaving 17 bases between them. DNA for the CDR3: TGCGCCAGCAGCTTACAACAGTCCACATTCTATGGCTACACCTTC. It codes for CASSLQQSTFYGYTF.

The gene calls are TRBV11-1 and TRBJ2-2; 7 positions match TRBD1. The CDR3 is 15 residues long. CDR1 and CDR2 from the germline V gene are SGHAT and FQDESV (reference sequence). The ends lost 2 bases at V and 3 bases at J; junction bases unmatched: 3. CDR3 residues: CASSLFQGDTGELFF. The CDR3 nucleotides read TGTGCCAGCAGCTTATTTCAGGGGGACACCGGGGAGCTGTTTTTT.

The chain links TRBV30 to TRBJ2-5; 11 nucleotides line up with TRBD2. Per the germline V gene, CDR1 is GTSNPN and CDR2 is SVGIG (reference sequence). The CDR3 runs 15 residues. V lost 5 bases to trimming and J lost 2 bases; unmatched junction nucleotides: 7. The chain's CDR3 is CAWGSGGAPQETQYF. The CDR3 nucleotides read TGTGCCTGGGGTAGCGGGGGGGCCCCTCAAGAGACCCAGTACTTC.

The V call is TRBV5-4, the J call TRBJ1-2; D not resolved. CDR1 is SGHNT, CDR2 YYREEE, per germline (reference sequence). This CDR3 has 15 amino acids. V lost 4 bases, J lost 4 bases, and 17 bases lay in between. The CDR3 DNA reads TGTGCCAGCAGCCAAACCTCGGACCTCTTCTATGGCTACACCTTC. Its protein product is CASSQTSDLFYGYTF.

The sample holds a few counts of this clone. The chain uses TRBV9 and TRBJ2-5; no firm D call. With 0 bases removed from V and 2 bases from J, the gap between germline ends came to 8 bases. In germline, CDR1 is SGDLS, CDR2 YYNGEE. The CDR3 has 14 amino acids. The CDR3 DNA is TGTGCCAGCAGCGTAGTAGCCGGGCAAGAGACCCAGTACTTC. Translated: CASSVVAGQETQYF.

This clone appeared a few times. The chain joins TRBV6-5 to TRBJ2-7, with 10 bases that match TRBD1. This CDR3 region has 13 residues. Germline V gene data show CDR1 as MNHEY and CDR2 as SVGAGI. J gave up 6 bases and V 9 bases, and 8 bases lay outside the gene matches. The CDR3 loop is CASRDRGPFEQYF. The CDR3 DNA is TGTGCCAGTAGGGACAGGGGCCCCTTCGAGCAGTACTTC.

The chain is built from TRBV6-6 and TRBJ1-2, with a tentative D call TRBD1 (6 bases). CDR3 length: 12 amino acids. V was shortened by 6 bases and J by 4 bases, with 9 bases between the two germline ends. In germline, CDR1 is MNHNY, CDR2 SVGAGI (reference sequence). This CDR3 is CASSADSYGYTF. Written as DNA, the CDR3 is TGTGCCAGCAGCGCGGACAGCTATGGCTACACCTTC.